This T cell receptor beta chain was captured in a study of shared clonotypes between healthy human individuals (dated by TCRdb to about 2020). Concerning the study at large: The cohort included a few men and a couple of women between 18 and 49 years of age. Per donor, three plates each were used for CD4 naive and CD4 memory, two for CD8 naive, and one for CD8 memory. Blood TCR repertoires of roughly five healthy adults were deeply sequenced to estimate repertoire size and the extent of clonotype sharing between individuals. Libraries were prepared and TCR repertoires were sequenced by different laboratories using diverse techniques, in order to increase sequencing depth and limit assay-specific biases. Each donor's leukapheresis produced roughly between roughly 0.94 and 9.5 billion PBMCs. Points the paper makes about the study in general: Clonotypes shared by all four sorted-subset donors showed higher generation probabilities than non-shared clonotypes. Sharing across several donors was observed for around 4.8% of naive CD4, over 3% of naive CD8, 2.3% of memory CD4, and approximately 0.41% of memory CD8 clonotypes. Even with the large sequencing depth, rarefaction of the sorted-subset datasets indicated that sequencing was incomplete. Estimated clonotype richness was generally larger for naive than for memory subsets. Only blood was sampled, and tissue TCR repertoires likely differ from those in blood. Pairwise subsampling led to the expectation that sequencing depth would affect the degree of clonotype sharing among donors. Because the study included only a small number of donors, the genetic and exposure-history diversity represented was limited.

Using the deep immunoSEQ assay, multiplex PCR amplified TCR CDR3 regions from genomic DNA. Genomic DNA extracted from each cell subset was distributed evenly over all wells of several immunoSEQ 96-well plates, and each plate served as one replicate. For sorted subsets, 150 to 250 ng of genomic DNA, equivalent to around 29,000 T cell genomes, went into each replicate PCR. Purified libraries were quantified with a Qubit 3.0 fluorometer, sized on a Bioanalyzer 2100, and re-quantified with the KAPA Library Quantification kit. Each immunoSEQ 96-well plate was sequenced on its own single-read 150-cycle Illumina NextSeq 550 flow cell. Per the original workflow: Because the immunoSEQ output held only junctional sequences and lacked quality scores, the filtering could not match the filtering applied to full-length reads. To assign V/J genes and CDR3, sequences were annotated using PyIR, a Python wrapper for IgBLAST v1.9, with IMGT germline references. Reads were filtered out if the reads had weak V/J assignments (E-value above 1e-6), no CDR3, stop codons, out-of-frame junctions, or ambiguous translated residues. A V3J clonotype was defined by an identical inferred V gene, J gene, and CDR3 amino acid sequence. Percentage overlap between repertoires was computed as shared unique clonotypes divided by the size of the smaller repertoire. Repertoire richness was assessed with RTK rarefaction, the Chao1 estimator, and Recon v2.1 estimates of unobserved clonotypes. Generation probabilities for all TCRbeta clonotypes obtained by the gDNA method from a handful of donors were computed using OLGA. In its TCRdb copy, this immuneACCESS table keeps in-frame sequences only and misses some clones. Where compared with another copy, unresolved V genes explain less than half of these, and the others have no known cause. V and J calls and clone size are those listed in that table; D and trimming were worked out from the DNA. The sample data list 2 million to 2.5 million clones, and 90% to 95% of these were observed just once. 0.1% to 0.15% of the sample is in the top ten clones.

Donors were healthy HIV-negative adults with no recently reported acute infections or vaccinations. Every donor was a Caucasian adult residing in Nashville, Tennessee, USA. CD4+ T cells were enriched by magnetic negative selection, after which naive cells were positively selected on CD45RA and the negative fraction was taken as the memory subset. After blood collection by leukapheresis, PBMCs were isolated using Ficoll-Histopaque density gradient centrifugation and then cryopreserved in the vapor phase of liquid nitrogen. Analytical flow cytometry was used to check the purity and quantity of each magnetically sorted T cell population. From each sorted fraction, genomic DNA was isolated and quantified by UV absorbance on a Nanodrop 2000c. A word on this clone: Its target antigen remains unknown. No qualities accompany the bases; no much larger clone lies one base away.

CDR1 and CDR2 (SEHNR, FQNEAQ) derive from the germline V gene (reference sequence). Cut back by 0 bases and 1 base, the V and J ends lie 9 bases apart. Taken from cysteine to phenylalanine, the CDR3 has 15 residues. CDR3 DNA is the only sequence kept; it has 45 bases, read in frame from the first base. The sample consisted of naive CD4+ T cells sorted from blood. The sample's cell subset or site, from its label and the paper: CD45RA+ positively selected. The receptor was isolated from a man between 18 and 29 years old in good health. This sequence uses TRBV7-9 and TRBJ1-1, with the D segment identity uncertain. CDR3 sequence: CASSLALTRNTEAFF. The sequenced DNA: TGTGCCAGCAGCTTAGCGCTAACCAGGAACACTGAAGCTTTCTTT.